Described below is a single TCR beta chain sequence and its context. V was pared by 5 bases and J by 6 bases, with 13 bases between. Germline lookup yields CDR1 MNHEY and CDR2 SMNVEV (reference sequence). This CDR3 contains 13 residues. Time point of the sample: newly diagnosed GD, antithyroid drugs for less than 3 months. RNA from PBMCs was the source of the TCR library. By American Thyroid Association guidelines, Graves' disease was diagnosed in the cohort. The sample belongs to a study of regulatory T cells in long-lasting Graves disease. For TCR beta, libraries came from iRepertoire HTBI primers and Arm-PCR of CDR3 regions. TCRdb reprocessed the multiplex PCR reads with MiXCR, giving one entry per CDR3 protein. The repertoire consists of fewer than 650,000 distinct CDR3 sequences, with around 16% occurring once and the leading ten covering approximately 12%. This sample also belongs to another study, concerning T cells in Graves' hyperthyroidism and ophthalmopathy. That source reports: Exclusion of a patient resulted from uncontrolled infection, other autoimmune disease, pregnancy or lactation. Patients with ophthalmopathy were separated from those with stable hyperthyroidism by a 13 V-J model.

This clonotype was obtained from a young man with Graves disease. Specimen: peripheral blood mononuclear cells (PBMCs), collected at new diagnosis, from a patient treated with antithyroid drugs. V is TRBV27 and J is TRBJ1-2; no clear D gene. This CDR3 reads CASSPDWEHGYTF. Written as DNA, the CDR3 is TGTGCCAGCAGTCCCGACTGGGAGCATGGCTACACCTTC.